These 6 T cell receptor beta chains share one sample of origin, sequenced in a study of CD8+ T cells in alopecia areata. Sequencing templates came from extracted RNA that was reverse transcribed into cDNA. TCRdb's copy holds only in-frame clones and misses some; the assay was immunoSEQ multiplex PCR. In the table there are roughly 120,000 clones, 50% to 65% of which are singletons. Treatment given: oral pan-JAK inhibitor, 5-10 mg twice daily. The material was CD4+ T cells sorted from blood, obtained at week 24, from a patient treated with tofacitinib. These receptors came from a human donor with alopecia areata.

This clone turned up a few times. The chain uses TRBV27 and TRBJ1-1; D not resolved. Germline CDR1 and CDR2: MNHEY and SMNVEV (reference sequence). The CDR3 has 16 amino acids. V was pared by 3 bases and J by 0 bases, with 14 bases between. The CDR3 bases are TGTGCCAGCAGTTTTGGGTACGTTGGAGTGAACACTGAAGCTTTCTTT. This gives the protein CASSFGYVGVNTEAFF.

This clone was detected a few times. The chain recombines TRBV19 with TRBJ1-5; possibly TRBD1 for D (5 bases). Germline CDR1 reads LNHDA; CDR2 reads SQIVND (reference sequence). Deletions cut 7 bases from V and 4 bases from J, with 20 bases between. The CDR3 covers 16 residues. CDR3 region: CASIKEGEKGNQPQHF. In nucleotides, the CDR3 is TGTGCCAGTATAAAAGAAGGGGAAAAGGGGAATCAGCCCCAGCATTTT. Full variable domain (remainder filled in from reference TRBV19 and TRBJ1-5): DGGITQSPKYLFRKEGQNVTLSCEQNLNHDAMYWYRQDPGQGLRLIYYSQIVNDFQKGDIAEGYSVSREKKESFPLTVTSAQKNPTAFYLCASIKEGEKGNQPQHFGDGTRLSIL.

The rearrangement uses TRBV20-1 and TRBJ2-7; TRBD1 is a possible D gene (5 bases). Trimming pared 5 bases from V and 12 bases from J, leaving 17 bases between. The length of the CDR3 is 11 residues. Germline CDR1 DFQATT, CDR2 SNEGSKA (reference sequence). As DNA, the CDR3 is TGCAGTGCTTCGGACATCCCCGGCACGTACTTC. It codes for CSASDIPGTYF.

The V and J genes are TRBV7-2 and TRBJ2-5, with TRBD2 as a possible D gene (6 bases). Trimming cost V 1 base and J 5 bases, with 8 bases left between them. Germline assignment: CDR1 SGHTA and CDR2 FQGNSA. The CDR3 loop spans 13 amino acids. DNA for the CDR3: TGTGCCAGCAGCTTAGGCGGGGTTGAGACCCAGTACTTC. Translating it yields CASSLGGVETQYF.

The V and J genes are TRBV23-1 and TRBJ2-1, with 7 bases identical to TRBD1. TRBV23-1 is treated as an ORF (open reading frame) with a function not yet certain. This CDR3 has 17 amino acids. Germline trimming cut 1 base from V and 6 bases from J; bases unmatched to any gene: 12. The DNA for the CDR3 is TGCGCCAGCAGTCAATACTTCGAGGGACAGATAGCCAATGAGCAGTTCTTC. It translates to CASSQYFEGQIANEQFF.

V and J are TRBV30 and TRBJ2-1; 13 bases are a match to TRBD2. Germline CDR1 and CDR2: GTSNPN and SVGIG (reference sequence). The CDR3 covers 15 residues. V trimming: 3 bases; J trimming: 6 bases; junction bases outside the gene matches: 5. DNA of the CDR3: TGTGCCTGGAGCCCCGGACTAGCGGGGGTCAATGAGCAGTTCTTC. It yields the protein CAWSPGLAGVNEQFF.